The clone carrying this TCR beta chain was seen only a few times. Possible read error: a much larger clone is one base away. This entry comes from a study of immune characterization of retroperitoneal liposarcoma. Using its own MiXCR run on the PCR reads, TCRdb lists one record per CDR3 protein. The table records 2,000 to 3,000 distinct CDR3 sequences, approximately 35% of them present only once. This clonotype was sampled from a male donor with retroperitoneal liposarcoma. Sequencing input: tumor tissue.

In DNA form, the CDR3 reads TGTGCCAGCAGTTTCCTGGACAGACAAGAGACCCAGTTCTTC. Protein sequence: CASSFLDRQETQFF. The genes are TRBV27 and TRBJ2-1, with a tentative D call TRBD1 (6 bases). Germline values: CDR1 MNHEY, CDR2 SMNVEV (reference sequence). CDR3 length: 14 amino acids. Trimming cost V 3 bases and J 13 bases, with 19 bases left between them.